This T cell receptor beta chain was sequenced in a study of shared clonotypes between healthy human individuals. The method was immunoSEQ multiplex PCR; TCRdb's version includes in-frame clones alone and lacks a portion of them. The sample records hundreds of thousands of clones, 85% to 95% being singletons. Positive CCR7 selection of CD45RO-negative cells yielded the naive CD8 cells, and terminally differentiated effector memory CD45RA+ cells were excluded. This clonotype was obtained from a woman aged 25-40 years in good health. The specimen sequenced was naive CD8+ T cells sorted from blood.

The CDR3 region has the DNA TGTGCCATCAGACCCCGGGGCGAAGAGACCCAGTACTTC. It codes for CAIRPRGEETQYF. The chain recombines TRBV10-3 with TRBJ2-5; the D gene could be TRBD1 or TRBD2 (5 bases each). Germline CDR1 is ENHRY and CDR2 is SYGVKD. The CDR3 covers 13 residues. The V end was cut by 6 bases, the J end by 3 bases, with 11 bases between.